These 25 T cell receptor beta chains originate from one sample sequenced in a study of response to subunit inactivated influenza vaccine. TCRdb itself ran the RT-PCR reads through MiXCR, one entry per CDR3 protein. This sample has a few hundred thousand distinct CDR3 sequences, with 9.5% to 12% found just once. This specimen consisted of PBMCs from blood, obtained more than 35 days after vaccination. Receptors were obtained from a man aged 50 to 60 who received an inactivated influenza vaccine.

There are many counts of this clonotype. V gene TRBV20-1 combines with J gene TRBJ1-5; D unclear. The CDR3 spans 13 residues. CDR1 and CDR2 from the germline V gene are DFQATT and SNEGSKA (reference sequence). Trimming pared 1 base from V and 2 bases from J, leaving 6 bases between. CDR3 nucleotides: TGCAGTGCTAGAGCCGGGGGCAATCAGCCCCAGCATTTT. This gives the protein CSARAGGNQPQHF.

This chain links TRBV5-6 with TRBJ1-2; 7 bases are shared with TRBD1. This CDR3 contains 16 residues. CDR1 SGHDT and CDR2 YYEEEE come from the germline V gene. The trim removed 4 bases at V and 6 bases at J, leaving 15 bases unmatched. CDR3 residues: CASSPQRRVTGNGYTF. The CDR3 bases are TGTGCCAGCAGCCCCCAAAGACGAGTGACAGGGAATGGCTACACCTTC. The entire variable domain, with the rest obtained from reference TRBV5-6 and TRBJ1-2, is as follows: DAGVTQSPTHLIKTRGQQVTLRCSPKSGHDTVSWYQQALGQGPQFIFQYYEEEERQRGNFPDRFSGHQFPNYSSELNVNALLLGDSALYLCASSPQRRVTGNGYTFGSGTRLTVV.

This clonotype was recorded a few times. This sequence joins TRBV10-3 and TRBJ2-1; 11 bases match TRBD2. The CDR3 is 16 residues long. V was clipped by 7 bases and J by 5 bases; unmatched bases: 10. Per germline, CDR1 ENHRY and CDR2 SYGVKD. The CDR3 protein is CAIMARGTSGDNEQFF. DNA for the CDR3: TGTGCCATCATGGCTAGGGGGACTAGCGGAGACAATGAGCAGTTCTTC.

V gene TRBV7-2 combines with J gene TRBJ2-7; D may be TRBD2 (6 bases). The CDR3 sequence is 15 residues long. Germline V CDR1 and CDR2: SGHTA, FQGNSA. Trimming left V 2 bases short and J 0 bases short, with 11 bases between. CDR3 sequence (DNA): TGTGCCAGCAGCTTACTAGCGAGGGCCTCCTACGAGCAGTACTTC. Translated, it gives CASSLLARASYEQYF.

In its sample, this clonotype was seen a few times. The chain joins TRBV13 to TRBJ2-1; D is uncertain. This CDR3 has 13 residues. Germline assignment: CDR1 PRHDT and CDR2 FYEKMQ (reference sequence). The V end was cut by 5 bases, the J end by 4 bases, with 9 bases between. The CDR3, as DNA: TGTGCCAGCAGCGCGAGAAATTACAATGAGCAGTTCTTC. Its protein product is CASSARNYNEQFF.

The V call is TRBV12-3 or TRBV12-4, the J call TRBJ1-4; D not certain. Trimming took off 7 bases at V and 1 base at J, with 19 bases between the two ends. The CDR3 extends over 17 amino acids. CDR3 protein: CASNIGRVGETNEKLFF. Written as DNA, the CDR3 is TGTGCCAGCAACATAGGACGGGTCGGAGAAACTAATGAAAAACTGTTTTTT.

V gene TRBV5-1 combines with J gene TRBJ2-5; tentatively, D is TRBD2 (7 bases). This CDR3 region has 14 residues. Between the trimmed V and J ends, which lost 4 bases and 1 base, there was a span of 11 bases. Germline CDR1 reads SGHRS; CDR2 reads YFSETQ. CDR3 residues: CASSHGGPQETQYF. DNA for the CDR3: TGCGCCAGCAGCCACGGGGGGCCCCAAGAGACCCAGTACTTC.

V gene TRBV20-1 combines with J gene TRBJ2-7; TRBD1 is a possible D gene (6 bases). This CDR3 has 15 residues. CDR1 is DFQATT and CDR2 is SNEGSKA in the germline V gene (reference sequence). V was clipped by 5 bases and J by 0 bases, with 17 bases between them. The CDR3, as DNA: TGCAGTGCTTGGCCTCAGACAGGTTTCTCCTACGAGCAGTACTTC. Its translation is CSAWPQTGFSYEQYF.

The chain employs TRBV13 and TRBJ2-1, with 10 bases lining up with TRBD2. CDR1 is PRHDT and CDR2 is FYEKMQ in the germline V gene (reference sequence). The CDR3 consists of 16 residues. Trimming removed 5 bases from V and 2 bases from J; junction bases left unmatched: 6. CDR3 protein: CASSPWLAGAYNEQFF. The CDR3 region has the DNA TGTGCCAGCAGCCCGTGGCTAGCGGGAGCCTACAATGAGCAGTTCTTC.

This clonotype came up many times. The chain couples TRBV15 to TRBJ1-5; D is possibly TRBD1 (6 bases). Germline V CDR1 and CDR2: LNHNV, YYDKDF (reference sequence). This CDR3 comprises 14 residues. With 3 bases removed from V and 4 bases from J, the gap between germline ends came to 10 bases. CDR3: CATSRDSLNQPQHF. The CDR3 nucleotides read TGTGCCACCAGCAGGGACAGCCTTAATCAGCCCCAGCATTTT.

This clonotype has more than one count but fewer than ten. V usage is TRBV3-1 and J usage is TRBJ1-3; the D is unclear. The V and J ends lost 3 bases and 5 bases respectively, with 11 bases between them. CDR1 and CDR2 (germline): LGHDT, YNNKEL (reference sequence). The length of the CDR3 is 14 residues. The CDR3 DNA sequence: TGTGCCAGCAGCCAGGAGGGTGGCAGAAACACCATATATTTT. It specifies CASSQEGGRNTIYF. Full variable domain (rest looked up from reference TRBV3-1 and TRBJ1-3): DTAVSQTPKYLVTQMGNDKSIKCEQNLGHDTMYWYKQDSKKFLKIMFSYNNKELIINETVPNRFSPKSPDKAHLNLHINSLELGDSAVYFCASSQEGGRNTIYFGEGSWLTVV.

J is TRBJ2-1 and V is TRBV28; 7 bases map to TRBD2. Germline V gene data show CDR1 as MDHEN and CDR2 as SYDVKM. The CDR3 is 14 residues long. Trimming took 7 bases from V and 3 from J; bases not matched to a gene: 6. DNA for the CDR3: TGTGCCAGCACTATTCCTAGCGGCTACAATGAGCAGTTCTTC. Its protein is CASTIPSGYNEQFF. The full variable domain, in which reference TRBV28 and TRBJ2-1 provide the parts outside the CDR3, is DVKVTQSSRYLVKRTGEKVFLECVQDMDHENMFWYRQDPGLGLRLIYFSYDVKMKEKGDIPEGYSVSREKKERFSLILESASTNQTSMYLCASTIPSGYNEQFFGPGTRLTVL.

This clonotype was observed a handful of times. The chain joins TRBV5-1 to TRBJ2-7, with 9 positions matching TRBD2. In germline, CDR1 is SGHRS, CDR2 YFSETQ. V lost 1 base, J lost 6 bases, and 8 bases stayed unmatched. This CDR3 is built from 15 residues. CDR3 region: CASSLRVAGVSEQYF. The CDR3 nucleotides read TGCGCCAGCAGCTTGAGGGTAGCGGGAGTATCCGAGCAGTACTTC.

This clonotype was seen repeatedly, ten times or more. The chain uses TRBV6-2 or TRBV6-3 and TRBJ1-5; D call uncertain. CDR1 and CDR2 from the germline V gene are MNHEY and SVGEGT. The CDR3 totals 15 residues. Between the trimmed V and J ends, which lost 7 bases and 0 bases, there was a span of 13 bases. CDR3 amino acids: CASMAEKYSNQPQHF. The CDR3 region has the DNA TGTGCCAGCATGGCGGAGAAGTATAGCAATCAGCCCCAGCATTTT.

In its sample, this clonotype was seen many times. The chain uses TRBV20-1 and TRBJ2-5; 10 nucleotides line up with TRBD2. The V gene's germline CDR1 is DFQATT and CDR2 SNEGSKA (reference sequence). With 6 bases clipped from V and 5 bases from J, the junction kept 9 bases outside the gene matches. The CDR3 has 14 amino acids. The CDR3 loop reads CSAPASGSLETQYF. For the CDR3, the DNA is TGCAGTGCACCTGCTAGCGGGAGCTTGGAGACCCAGTACTTC.

This clonotype came up a few times. The chain uses TRBV12-3 or TRBV12-4 and TRBJ2-1, with a tentative D call TRBD2 (6 bases). CDR3 length: 16 amino acids. Trimming took off 6 bases at V and 1 base at J, with 16 bases between the two ends. This CDR3 is CASSTSGGMSYNEQFF. The CDR3 DNA reads TGTGCCAGCAGCACCTCCGGAGGGATGTCCTACAATGAGCAGTTCTTC.

The J gene is TRBJ2-1, the V gene TRBV5-1, with D unresolved. The germline gives CDR1 SGHRS, CDR2 YFSETQ. The CDR3 extends over 14 amino acids. V was pared by 9 bases and J by 4 bases, with 17 bases between. The CDR3 region is CATALGRAYNEQFF. CDR3 in DNA: TGCGCCACCGCCCTTGGGCGAGCTTACAATGAGCAGTTCTTC.

This clonotype occurred many times. The chain combines TRBV12-3 or TRBV12-4 with TRBJ2-3; a weak D match, TRBD2 (6 bases). The V and J ends lost 5 bases and 0 bases respectively, with 12 bases between them. The CDR3 spans 15 residues. The CDR3: CASSQGGPSTDTQYF. The CDR3 DNA is TGTGCCAGCAGTCAAGGAGGGCCAAGCACAGATACGCAGTATTTT.

Ten or more counts support this clonotype. The chain has TRBV5-8 and TRBJ2-1; no clear D. The CDR3 totals 16 residues. Trimming left V 1 base short and J 6 bases short, with 17 bases between. Germline V CDR1 and CDR2: SGHTS, YDEGEE. The CDR3 sequence: CASSLSRSLVLNEQFF. The CDR3 region has the DNA TGTGCCAGCAGCTTGTCGCGTTCCTTGGTCCTCAATGAGCAGTTCTTC. The whole variable domain, filled in from reference TRBV5-8 and TRBJ2-1, reads EAGVTQSPTHLIKTRGQQATLRCSPISGHTSVYWYQQALGLGLQFLLWYDEGEERNRGNFPPRFSGRQFPNYSSELNVNALELEDSALYLCASSLSRSLVLNEQFFGPGTRLTVL.

This clonotype appeared a few times. The V and J genes are TRBV7-2 and TRBJ1-6, with TRBD1 matching 8 bases. Germline CDR1 is SGHTA and CDR2 is FQGNSA. With V trimmed by 2 bases and J by 6 bases, 3 bases remained unmatched. The CDR3 contains 15 residues. The CDR3 region is CASSLTGGGNSPLHF. As DNA, the CDR3 is TGTGCCAGCAGCTTAACAGGGGGTGGTAATTCACCCCTCCACTTT.

This clonotype was counted a few times. The chain employs TRBV6-2 or TRBV6-3 and TRBJ2-3; D tentatively fits TRBD1 or TRBD2 (5 bases each). Germline lookup yields CDR1 MNHEY and CDR2 SVGEGT. Trimming cost V 5 bases and J 3 bases, with 18 bases left between them. The CDR3 is 16 residues long. In nucleotides, the CDR3 is TGTGCCAGCAGTACTGCAGGGTACGGGGCGACAGATACGCAGTATTTT. This gives the protein CASSTAGYGATDTQYF.

Of note for this clonotype: An end of the junction does not agree with germline; a read error may underlie this. The gene calls are TRBV7-7 and TRBJ2-5; the D gene is possibly TRBD1 (6 bases). CDR1 SSHAT and CDR2 FNYEAQ come from the germline V gene (reference sequence). There are 17 residues in the CDR3. The CDR3 coding sequence is TGTGCTAGCAGCGCAGTCATCAGGGGCCTGTACCAAGAGACCCAGTACTTC. Translation: CASSAVIRGLYQETQYF.

This clonotype was found many times. The chain is built from TRBV28 and TRBJ2-2; D ambiguous. The CDR3 spans 11 residues. Germline loops: CDR1 MDHEN, CDR2 SYDVKM. The V end was cut by 2 bases, the J end by 7 bases, with 2 bases between. The CDR3: CASSLVGELFF. CDR3 bases: TGTGCCAGCAGTTTAGTCGGGGAGCTGTTTTTT.

This clonotype has only a few counts. V is TRBV24-1 and J is TRBJ2-7, with D perhaps matching TRBD1 or TRBD2 (6 bases each). CDR1 and CDR2 (germline): KGHDR, SFDVKD. The CDR3 is 15 amino acids. V was pared by 5 bases and J by 5 bases, with 18 bases between. The CDR3 DNA reads TGTGCCACCAGTGTTGGTATGGGGGGCCGGGACGAGCAGTACTTC. It encodes CATSVGMGGRDEQYF.

There are many counts of this clonotype. The chain carries TRBV7-2 and TRBJ2-2, with D perhaps matching TRBD2 (6 bases). Germline CDR1 is SGHTA and CDR2 is FQGNSA. V was shortened by 4 bases and J by 6 bases, with 6 bases between the two germline ends. The CDR3 contains 12 residues. DNA of the CDR3: TGTGCCAGCAGCTGGGACTCCGGGGAGCTGTTTTTT. Translated, it gives CASSWDSGELFF.